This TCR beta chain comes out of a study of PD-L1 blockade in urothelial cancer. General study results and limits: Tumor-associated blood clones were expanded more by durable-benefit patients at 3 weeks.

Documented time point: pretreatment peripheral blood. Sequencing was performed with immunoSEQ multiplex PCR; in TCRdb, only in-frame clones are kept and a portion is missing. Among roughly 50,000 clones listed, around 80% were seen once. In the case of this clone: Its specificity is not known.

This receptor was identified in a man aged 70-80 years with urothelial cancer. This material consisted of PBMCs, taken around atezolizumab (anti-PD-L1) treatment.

Here the CDR3 reads CASKVEPLSPDTQYF. The CDR3 coding sequence is TGCGCCAGCAAGGTGGAGCCCCTATCCCCAGATACGCAGTATTTT. V is TRBV5-1 and J is TRBJ2-3; D call uncertain. Germline V gives CDR1 SGHRS, CDR2 YFSETQ. V was pared by 6 bases and J by 4 bases, with 18 bases between. CDR3 length: 15 amino acids.